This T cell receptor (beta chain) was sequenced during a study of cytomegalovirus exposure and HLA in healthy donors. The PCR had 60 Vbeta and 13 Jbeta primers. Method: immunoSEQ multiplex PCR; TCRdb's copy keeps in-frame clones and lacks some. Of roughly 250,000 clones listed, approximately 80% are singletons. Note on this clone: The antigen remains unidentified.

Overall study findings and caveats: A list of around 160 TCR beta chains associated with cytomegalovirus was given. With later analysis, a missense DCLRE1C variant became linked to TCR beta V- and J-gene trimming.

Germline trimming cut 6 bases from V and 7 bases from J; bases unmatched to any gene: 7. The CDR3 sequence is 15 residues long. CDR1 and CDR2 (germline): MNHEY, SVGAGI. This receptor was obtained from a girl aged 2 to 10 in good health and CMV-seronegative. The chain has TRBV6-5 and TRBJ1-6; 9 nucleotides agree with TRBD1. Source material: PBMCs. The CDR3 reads CASSRPGQGNSPLHF. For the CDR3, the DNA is TGTGCCAGCAGCCGCCCCGGACAGGGGAATTCACCCCTCCACTTT.